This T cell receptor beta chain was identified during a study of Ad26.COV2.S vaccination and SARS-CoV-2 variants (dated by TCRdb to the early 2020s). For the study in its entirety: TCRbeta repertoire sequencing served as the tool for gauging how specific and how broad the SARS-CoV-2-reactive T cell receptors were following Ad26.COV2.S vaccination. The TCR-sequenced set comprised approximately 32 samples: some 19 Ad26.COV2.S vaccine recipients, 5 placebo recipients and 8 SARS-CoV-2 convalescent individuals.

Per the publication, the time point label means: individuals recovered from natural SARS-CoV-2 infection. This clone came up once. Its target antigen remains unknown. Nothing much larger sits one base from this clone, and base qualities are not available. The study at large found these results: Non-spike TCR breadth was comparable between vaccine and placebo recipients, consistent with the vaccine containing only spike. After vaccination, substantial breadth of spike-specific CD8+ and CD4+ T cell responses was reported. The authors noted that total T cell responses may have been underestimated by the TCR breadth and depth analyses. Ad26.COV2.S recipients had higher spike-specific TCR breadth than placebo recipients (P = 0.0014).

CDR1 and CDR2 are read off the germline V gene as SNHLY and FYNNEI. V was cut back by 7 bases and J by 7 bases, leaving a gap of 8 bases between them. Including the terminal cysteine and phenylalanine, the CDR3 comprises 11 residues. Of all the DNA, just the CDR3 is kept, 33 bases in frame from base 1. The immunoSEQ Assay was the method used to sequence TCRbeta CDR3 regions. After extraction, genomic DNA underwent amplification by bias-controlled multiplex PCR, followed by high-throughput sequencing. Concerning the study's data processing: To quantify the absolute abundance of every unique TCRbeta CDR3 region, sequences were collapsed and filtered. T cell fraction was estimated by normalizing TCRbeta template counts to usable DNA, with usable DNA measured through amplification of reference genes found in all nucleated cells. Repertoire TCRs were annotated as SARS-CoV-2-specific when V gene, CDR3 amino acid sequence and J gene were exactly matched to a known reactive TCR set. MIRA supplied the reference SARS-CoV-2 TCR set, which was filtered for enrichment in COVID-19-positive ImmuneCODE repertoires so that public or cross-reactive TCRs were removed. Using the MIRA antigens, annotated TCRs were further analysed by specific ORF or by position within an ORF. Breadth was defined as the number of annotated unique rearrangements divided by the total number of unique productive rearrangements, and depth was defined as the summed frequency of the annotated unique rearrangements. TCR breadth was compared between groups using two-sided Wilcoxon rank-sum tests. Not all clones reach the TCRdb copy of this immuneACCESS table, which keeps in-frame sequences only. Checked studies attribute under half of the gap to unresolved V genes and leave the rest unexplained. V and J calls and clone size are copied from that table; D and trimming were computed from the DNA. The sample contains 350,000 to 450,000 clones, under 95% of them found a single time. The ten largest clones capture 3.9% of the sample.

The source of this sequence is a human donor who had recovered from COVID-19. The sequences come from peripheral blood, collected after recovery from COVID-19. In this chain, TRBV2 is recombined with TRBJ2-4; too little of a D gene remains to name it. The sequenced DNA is TGTGCCAGCAAAATGGGGAACATTCAGTACTTC. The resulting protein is CASKMGNIQYF.